These 26 T cell receptor beta chains originate from one sample sequenced in a study of T cell responses to AZD1222 COVID-19 vaccine. Sequencing was performed with immunoSEQ multiplex PCR; in TCRdb, only in-frame clones are kept and a portion is missing. The top ten hold 3.2% of the sample, which has over 85,000 clones, nearly 90% seen once. Source: peripheral blood, taken on day 0 of AZD1222 vaccination. The receptors come from an adult in good health.

The chain carries TRBV5-1 and TRBJ2-3; 9 bases map to TRBD2. Germline CDR1 is SGHRS and CDR2 is YFSETQ. Germline trimming cut 3 bases from V and 2 bases from J; bases unmatched to any gene: 4. CDR3 size: 15 residues. The CDR3 region is CASSSSGRNTDTQYF. The CDR3 DNA sequence: TGCGCCAGCAGCTCAAGCGGGAGGAACACAGATACGCAGTATTTT.

Of note for this clone: One end of the junction does not line up with germline, which may come from a read error. The chain is built from TRBV4-3 and TRBJ1-1; D is uncertain. This CDR3 contains 13 residues. Germline V CDR1 and CDR2: LGHNA, YSLEER. CDR3 residues: CASSQDGGWGRIF. CDR3 coding DNA: TGCGCCAGCAGCCAAGATGGAGGTTGGGGTAGGATCTTT.

V gene TRBV19 combines with J gene TRBJ1-3, with D possibly TRBD1 on 5 matching bases. The V gene's germline CDR1 is LNHDA and CDR2 SQIVND (reference sequence). Trimming shortened V by 6 bases and J by 2 bases, and 8 bases separated the two germline ends. The CDR3 length is 13 residues. The CDR3 loop reads CASRTVPGNTIYF. The CDR3 DNA follows: TGTGCCAGTAGGACAGTTCCTGGAAACACCATATATTTT.

The V call is TRBV4-2, the J call TRBJ2-3, with D maybe TRBD2 (6 bases). The CDR3 is 12 amino acids. Germline V gene sequence: CDR1 LGHNA, CDR2 YNFKEQ. Trimming cost V 5 bases and J 6 bases, with 9 bases left between them. CDR3 amino acids: CASSWLADTQYF. The CDR3 DNA follows: TGTGCCAGCAGCTGGCTAGCGGATACGCAGTATTTT.

The chain has TRBV18 and TRBJ1-2; D remains unclear. CDR1 and CDR2 from the germline V gene are KGHSH and LQKENI. Trimming pared 6 bases from V and 6 bases from J, leaving 20 bases between. The CDR3 covers 15 residues. The CDR3 protein is CASSVGFGGVDGYTF. DNA of the CDR3: TGTGCCAGCTCCGTGGGATTCGGTGGAGTGGATGGCTACACCTTC.

The V gene is TRBV7-2, the J gene TRBJ1-6; no clear D gene. Trimming shortened V by 1 base and J by 7 bases, and 8 bases separated the two germline ends. The CDR3 consists of 14 residues. The V gene's germline CDR1 is SGHTA and CDR2 FQGNSA. The CDR3 is CASSLVPENSPLHF. The CDR3, as DNA: TGTGCCAGCAGCTTAGTTCCGGAGAATTCACCCCTCCACTTT.

The V and J genes are TRBV19 and TRBJ2-3; D is unresolved. V was cut by 6 bases and J by 4 bases, with 5 bases left in between. This CDR3 has 11 amino acids. Germline V lookup: CDR1 LNHDA, CDR2 SQIVND (reference sequence). CDR3 in DNA: TGTGCCAGTAGCCAATCAGATACGCAGTATTTT. This translates into CASSQSDTQYF.

This chain joins TRBV19 and TRBJ2-7; D might be TRBD1 or TRBD2, each matching 5 bases. The CDR3 runs 14 residues. Germline values: CDR1 LNHDA, CDR2 SQIVND (reference sequence). Trimming removed 0 bases at V and 6 bases at J, with 12 bases between. The CDR3 reads CASSIDGARGEQYF. The CDR3 bases are TGTGCCAGTAGTATAGACGGGGCAAGGGGCGAGCAGTACTTC.

The chain has TRBV5-8 and TRBJ1-4; maybe TRBD1 (5 bases). Trimming removed 3 bases from V and 7 bases from J, with 22 bases in between. In germline, CDR1 is SGHTS, CDR2 YDEGEE. The CDR3 sequence is 17 residues long. In DNA form, the CDR3 reads TGTGCCAGCAGCTCCACTCCAGGGTGGGGTAATGCTGAAAAACTGTTTTTT. This gives the protein CASSSTPGWGNAEKLFF.

The chain has TRBV7-9 and TRBJ2-5; TRBD1 might be the D (7 bases). Per the germline V gene, CDR1 is SEHNR and CDR2 is FQNEAQ (reference sequence). The CDR3 is 15 amino acids. V was cut by 6 bases and J by 1 base, with 15 bases left in between. The chain's CDR3 is CASSSGGGLQETQYF. The CDR3, as DNA: TGTGCCAGCAGTTCCGGAGGGGGCCTCCAAGAGACCCAGTACTTC.

This clone has only one observation. This chain links TRBV5-1 with TRBJ2-3; 8 nucleotides line up with TRBD2. This CDR3 is built from 14 residues. Germline CDR1 reads SGHRS; CDR2 reads YFSETQ. Trimming took 7 bases from V and 0 from J; bases not matched to a gene: 4. The CDR3: CASHSGTSTDTQYF. The CDR3 DNA reads as TGCGCCAGCCATAGCGGGACGAGCACAGATACGCAGTATTTT.

This chain connects TRBV18 to TRBJ2-3, with TRBD1 identical over 7 bases. CDR3 length equals 15 residues. From germline, CDR1 is KGHSH and CDR2 LQKENI. After removal of 6 bases from V and 1 base from J, the junction contained 7 bases not matched to a gene. In DNA form, the CDR3 reads TGTGCCAGCTCTCTTGGGACAGCTGGCACAGATACGCAGTATTTT. As protein: CASSLGTAGTDTQYF.

This clone was found a few times. The rearrangement links TRBV2 to TRBJ2-7; 8 nucleotides match TRBD1. Germline-derived CDR1 and CDR2 are SNHLY and FYNNEI. Trimming took 6 bases from V and 5 from J; bases not matched to a gene: 9. The CDR3 extends over 14 amino acids. CDR3 bases: TGTGCCAGCAGAGTCGACAGGGGTAGCCACGAGCAGTACTTC. This encodes CASRVDRGSHEQYF.

The CDR3 nucleotides read TGTGCCAGCAGCTTAGTGACTAGCGGGAGTCCTACGCAGTATTTT. Translated, it gives CASSLVTSGSPTQYF. The chain uses TRBV7-2 and TRBJ2-3; 12 bases are shared with TRBD2. This CDR3 has 15 residues. The trim removed 1 base at V and 8 bases at J, leaving 4 bases unmatched. Germline lookup yields CDR1 SGHTA and CDR2 FQGNSA.

V is TRBV28 and J is TRBJ1-4, with a possible D match to TRBD1 (5 bases). V lost 7 bases to trimming and J lost 2 bases, with 8 bases between them. The CDR3 runs 13 residues. In germline, CDR1 is MDHEN, CDR2 SYDVKM. CDR3 sequence reads: CASIGETNEKLFF. CDR3 in DNA: TGTGCCAGCATAGGGGAGACTAATGAAAAACTGTTTTTT.

The genes are TRBV7-2 and TRBJ1-5; no reliable D call. The CDR3 is made up of 13 amino acids. Trimming shortened V by 0 bases and J by 3 bases, and 3 bases separated the two germline ends. CDR1 and CDR2 from the germline V gene are SGHTA and FQGNSA. The CDR3 reads CASSLAANQPQHF. The CDR3 bases are TGTGCCAGCAGCTTAGCCGCCAATCAGCCCCAGCATTTT.

The genes are TRBV3-1 (or the pseudogene TRBV3-2) and TRBJ2-5; D is perhaps TRBD1 or TRBD2 (5 bases each). The CDR3 covers 14 residues. Germline CDR1 reads LGHDT; CDR2 reads YNNKEL (reference sequence). Trimming stripped 3 bases from V and 2 bases from J, with 10 bases between. As DNA, the CDR3 is TGTGCCAGCAGCCAGTGGGGGTCTCAAGAGACCCAGTACTTC. Protein: CASSQWGSQETQYF.

V and J are TRBV6-2 or TRBV6-3 and TRBJ1-1; D gene unclear. This CDR3 contains 18 residues. The ends were cut back, 0 bases at V and 5 bases at J, with 22 bases in the middle. Per the germline V gene, CDR1 is MNHEY and CDR2 is SVGEGT. The CDR3: CASSYSTGMVVLDTEAFF. The CDR3, as DNA: TGTGCCAGCAGTTACTCGACCGGGATGGTGGTATTGGATACTGAAGCTTTCTTT.

V is TRBV29-1 and J is TRBJ2-1; 10 nucleotides line up with TRBD1. From germline, CDR1 is SQVTM and CDR2 ANQGSEA. The CDR3 length is 9 residues. V lost 4 bases, J lost 15 bases, and 0 bases stayed unmatched. In DNA form, the CDR3 reads TGCAGCGTTGGGGACAGGGGGTTCTTC. It encodes CSVGDRGFF.

The chain employs TRBV7-3 and TRBJ2-3; D is unclear. This CDR3 region has 17 residues. Trimming left V 1 base short and J 0 bases short, with 14 bases between. Germline V gene data show CDR1 as SGHTA and CDR2 as FQGTGA. The CDR3 DNA reads TGTGCCAGCAGCTTAAACCTTGGCAATAGGAGCACAGATACGCAGTATTTT. It translates to CASSLNLGNRSTDTQYF. Full variable domain (missing parts from reference TRBV7-3 and TRBJ2-3): GAGVSQTPSNKVTEKGKYVELRCDPISGHTALYWYRQSLGQGPEFLIYFQGTGAADDSGLPNDRFFAVRPEGSVSTLKIQRTERGDSAVYLCASSLNLGNRSTDTQYFGPGTRLTVL.

This chain connects TRBV15 to TRBJ1-5; no definite D call. V gave up 4 bases and J gave up 4 bases, with 11 bases separating them. The CDR3 length is 14 residues. Germline CDR1 LNHNV, CDR2 YYDKDF (reference sequence). Here the CDR3 reads CATSTDGENQPQHF. The CDR3 coding sequence is TGTGCCACCAGCACAGATGGGGAAAATCAGCCCCAGCATTTT.

The V gene is TRBV7-2, the J gene TRBJ2-6; perhaps TRBD2 as D (5 bases). The CDR3 length is 16 residues. V was pared by 1 base and J by 0 bases, with 7 bases between. Per germline, CDR1 SGHTA and CDR2 FQGNSA. The CDR3 protein is CASSLGRGSGANVLTF. In DNA form, the CDR3 reads TGTGCCAGCAGCTTAGGACGGGGCTCTGGGGCCAACGTCCTGACTTTC.

The rearrangement links TRBV3-1 (or the pseudogene TRBV3-2) to TRBJ1-1; D remains ambiguous. CDR3 length: 12 amino acids. Deletions cut 1 base from V and 11 bases from J, with 11 bases between. Germline CDR1 and CDR2: LGHDT and YNNKEL (reference sequence). As DNA, the CDR3 is TGTGCCAGCAGCCAAGCCCGTCAGATGGCTTTCTTT. It translates to CASSQARQMAFF.

J is TRBJ2-3 and V is TRBV7-2, with D unclear. Trimming took off 1 base at V and 6 bases at J, with 8 bases between the two ends. The CDR3 covers 13 residues. Germline CDR1 is SGHTA and CDR2 is FQGNSA. The CDR3 region has the DNA TGTGCCAGCAGCTTAGGTTCGGCGGATACGCAGTATTTT. Amino acid sequence: CASSLGSADTQYF.

CDR3 DNA: TGTGCCAGCAGTTTACGGCAGGGTAGGTACGAGCAGTACTTC. Translating gives CASSLRQGRYEQYF. This chain uses TRBV28 with TRBJ2-7; maybe TRBD1 (5 bases). Germline V gene lookup returns CDR1 MDHEN and CDR2 SYDVKM. V dropped 2 bases and J dropped 4 bases, with 12 bases sitting between them. CDR3 length: 14 amino acids. The full variable domain, completed using reference TRBV28 and TRBJ2-7, is DVKVTQSSRYLVKRTGEKVFLECVQDMDHENMFWYRQDPGLGLRLIYFSYDVKMKEKGDIPEGYSVSREKKERFSLILESASTNQTSMYLCASSLRQGRYEQYFGPGTRLTVT.

The V call is TRBV28, the J call TRBJ1-2, with D hard to call. Trimming removed 2 bases at V and 1 base at J, with 2 bases between. The length of the CDR3 is 12 residues. Per germline, CDR1 MDHEN and CDR2 SYDVKM. As DNA, the CDR3 is TGTGCCAGCAGTTTAGGTAACTATGGCTACACCTTC. Translated: CASSLGNYGYTF.